This TCR beta chain emerged from a study of blood T cell repertoires in COVID-19. Study details: The study drew acute and convalescent COVID-19 samples from the United States, Italy and Spain. From T cells, B-cell-depleted T cells, or PBMCs came the material, which was cDNA or gDNA.

In the authors' workflow: The authors estimated nucleated cell counts from reference gene primer amplification. The repertoire was sequenced with immunoSEQ multiplex PCR; TCRdb's copy has only in-frame clones and lacks some. From that table come the V and J calls and clone size; the DNA was used to work out D and trimming. The sample lists 200,000 to 300,000 clones, around nine tenths occurring once. The V and J ends lost 0 bases and 9 bases respectively, with 10 bases between them. CDR3 length: 13 residues. Germline V gene data show CDR1 as SGDLS and CDR2 as YYNGEE. Grouping used clinical history reported by participants in a survey and questionnaire.

This chain joins TRBV9 and TRBJ1-5; D gene uncertain. Sequencing was carried out using PBMCs or T cells enriched from blood (not recorded which). The sequence was obtained from a woman between 18 and 29 years old who had recovered from COVID-19. The CDR3, as DNA: TGTGCCAGCAGCGTAGCTACGGGGTCGCCCCAGCATTTT. As protein: CASSVATGSPQHF.